Shown below are 27 T cell receptor beta chains from a single sample sequenced in a study of high-grade serous ovarian cancer treatment subgroups. Generated by immunoSEQ multiplex PCR, the TCRdb table keeps only in-frame clones and is missing some. The table includes around 20,000 clones, around 74% detected once. Tumor tissue was taken before any definitive surgery or chemotherapy was given. The sequencing sample was made of tumor tissue. The receptors stem from a human donor with high-grade serous ovarian cancer.

V is TRBV19 and J is TRBJ1-2; D might be TRBD1 (6 bases). The V gene's germline CDR1 is LNHDA and CDR2 SQIVND (reference sequence). The CDR3 extends over 13 amino acids. The germline V and J ends were trimmed by 5 bases and 6 bases, with 13 bases remaining between them. The CDR3 DNA is TGTGCCAGTAGTCCAGGGGATGGGAATGGCTACACCTTC. Translated, it gives CASSPGDGNGYTF.

This clone has more than one count but fewer than ten. The V and J genes are TRBV20-1 and TRBJ1-5; D gene unclear. The length of the CDR3 is 10 residues. Looked up from germline, CDR1 is DFQATT and CDR2 is SNEGSKA (reference sequence). V shed 4 bases and J shed 5 bases, with 3 bases lying between them. The CDR3 reads CSAKHQPQHF. The CDR3 coding sequence is TGCAGTGCTAAACATCAGCCCCAGCATTTT.

The CDR3 coding sequence is TGTGCCAGCAGCTTACAGGTGACTTCATACAATGAGCAGTTCTTC. As protein: CASSLQVTSYNEQFF. The chain uses TRBV7-9 and TRBJ2-1; D uncertain. Germline V gives CDR1 SEHNR, CDR2 FQNEAQ (reference sequence). V lost 2 bases and J 4 bases, leaving 12 bases between the germline ends. The CDR3 is 15 amino acids.

The chain links TRBV5-1 to TRBJ2-5, with D possibly matching TRBD2 (6 bases). The CDR3 totals 13 residues. V was cut by 1 base and J by 4 bases, with 8 bases left in between. Germline CDR1 reads SGHRS; CDR2 reads YFSETQ. CDR3 protein: CASSLQEGETQYF. The CDR3 DNA reads TGCGCCAGCAGCTTGCAGGAGGGAGAGACCCAGTACTTC.

Worth noting for this clone: Other DNA sequences in this sample translate to the same CDR3. This chain joins TRBV9 and TRBJ2-2, with 7 bases identical to TRBD2. Germline V gives CDR1 SGDLS, CDR2 YYNGEE. CDR3 length: 14 amino acids. After removal of 5 bases from V and 7 bases from J, the junction contained 8 bases not matched to a gene. The CDR3 DNA sequence: TGTGCCAGCAGTGGGTGGACGGGGGGCGGGGAGCTGTTTTTT. This gives the protein CASSGWTGGGELFF.

The chain joins TRBV19 to TRBJ1-4; D might be TRBD1 (5 bases). Germline V gives CDR1 LNHDA, CDR2 SQIVND (reference sequence). Trimming shortened V by 4 bases and J by 0 bases, and 15 bases separated the two germline ends. The CDR3 covers 17 residues. The CDR3 sequence: CASSTLRALATNEKLFF. CDR3 nucleotides: TGTGCCAGTAGTACCCTCAGGGCCCTTGCAACTAATGAAAAACTGTTTTTT.

This chain uses TRBV5-5 with TRBJ1-1; D not resolved. This CDR3 has 13 residues. Trimming left V 3 bases short and J 3 bases short, with 9 bases between. Germline V gene data show CDR1 as SGHKS and CDR2 as YYEKEE (reference sequence). DNA for the CDR3: TGTGCCAGCAGCTGGTCGGTAGACACTGAAGCTTTCTTT. This encodes CASSWSVDTEAFF.

This clone is classed as medium-sized. This rearrangement joins TRBV30 to TRBJ1-1; D is perhaps TRBD1 (5 bases). Trimming took 0 bases from V and 5 from J, leaving 10 bases between them. The V gene's germline CDR1 is GTSNPN and CDR2 SVGIG (reference sequence). There are 13 residues in the CDR3. CDR3 amino acids: CAWSVSGGTEAFF. CDR3 bases: TGTGCCTGGAGTGTATCTGGGGGGACTGAAGCTTTCTTT.

The rearrangement joins TRBV11-3 to TRBJ2-7; TRBD1 agrees at 10 bases. CDR3 size: 15 residues. From germline, CDR1 is SGHNT and CDR2 YENEEA. Trimming at V came to 0 bases and at J to 3 bases, leaving 2 bases not matched to a gene. CDR3 in amino acids: CASSLEGTGDYEQYF. CDR3 bases: TGTGCCAGCAGCTTAGAAGGGACAGGGGACTACGAGCAGTACTTC.

The V gene is TRBV27, the J gene TRBJ2-6, with D hard to call. With 5 bases removed from V and 0 bases from J, the gap between germline ends came to 5 bases. The germline V gene encodes CDR1 MNHEY and CDR2 SMNVEV (reference sequence). The CDR3 consists of 14 residues. CDR3 sequence: CASSKNSGANVLTF. DNA of the CDR3: TGTGCCAGCAGTAAAAACTCTGGGGCCAACGTCCTGACTTTC.

V gene TRBV19 combines with J gene TRBJ1-1, with D maybe TRBD1 (6 bases). This CDR3 contains 16 residues. Germline lookup yields CDR1 LNHDA and CDR2 SQIVND (reference sequence). V gave up 5 bases and J gave up 1 base, with 17 bases separating them. CDR3 nucleotide sequence: TGTGCCAGTAGTCCTTATGGGGGGCGGACGAACACTGAAGCTTTCTTT. Its translation: CASSPYGGRTNTEAFF. The full variable domain, in which reference TRBV19 and TRBJ1-1 provide the parts outside the CDR3, is DGGITQSPKYLFRKEGQNVTLSCEQNLNHDAMYWYRQDPGQGLRLIYYSQIVNDFQKGDIAEGYSVSREKKESFPLTVTSAQKNPTAFYLCASSPYGGRTNTEAFFGQGTRLTVV.

This chain uses TRBV5-4 with TRBJ1-1; D gene unclear. Germline lookup yields CDR1 SGHNT and CDR2 YYREEE (reference sequence). V was cut by 1 base and J by 1 base, with 5 bases left in between. This CDR3 has 13 residues. CDR3 DNA: TGTGCCAGCAGCTTGTACTCGAACACTGAAGCTTTCTTT. It translates to CASSLYSNTEAFF.

The chain links TRBV7-9 to TRBJ2-1, with 9 bases matching TRBD2. CDR1 is SEHNR and CDR2 is FQNEAQ in the germline V gene (reference sequence). This CDR3 spans 14 amino acids. The V segment lost 11 bases and the J segment 8 bases; nucleotides outside the gene matches: 13. The DNA of the CDR3 is TGTGCCGGGCGGGGCGGGAGGGCCTCGGATGAGCAGTTCTTC. Translated: CAGRGGRASDEQFF.

This chain uses TRBV5-8 with TRBJ1-4; D perhaps matches TRBD1 (5 bases). CDR3 length: 16 amino acids. Looked up from germline, CDR1 is SGHTS and CDR2 is YDEGEE. Trimming shortened V by 2 bases and J by 4 bases, and 15 bases separated the two germline ends. CDR3: CASSLGNGAGNEKLFF. The DNA of the CDR3 is TGTGCCAGCAGCTTAGGAAATGGGGCCGGTAATGAAAAACTGTTTTTT.

This clone was counted once. The chain joins TRBV19 to TRBJ2-7; 10 bases fit TRBD1. The trim removed 8 bases at V and 4 bases at J, leaving 2 bases unmatched. Germline V gene sequence: CDR1 LNHDA, CDR2 SQIVND (reference sequence). The CDR3 runs 12 residues. The CDR3: CASQGQGYEQYF. In DNA form, the CDR3 reads TGTGCCAGTCAGGGACAGGGGTACGAGCAGTACTTC.

This chain joins TRBV6-4 and TRBJ2-1; 11 nucleotides agree with TRBD2. Germline trimming cut 4 bases from V and 2 bases from J; bases unmatched to any gene: 1. The length of the CDR3 is 15 residues. CDR1 is MRHNA, CDR2 SNTAGT, per germline. The CDR3 DNA reads TGTGCCAGCAGTGTAGCGGGAGGGACCTACAATGAGCAGTTCTTC. It codes for CASSVAGGTYNEQFF.

The V call is TRBV28, the J call TRBJ1-1, with D possibly being TRBD1 (6 bases). The V and J ends lost 5 bases and 6 bases respectively, with 16 bases between them. Germline V gene data show CDR1 as MDHEN and CDR2 as SYDVKM. The CDR3 is made up of 14 amino acids. The CDR3 coding sequence is TGTGCCAGCAGTCCGGGGGGGGCTAGACCTGAAGCTTTCTTT. Encoded protein: CASSPGGARPEAFF.

This clone is large in the sample. The chain uses TRBV28 and TRBJ1-4, with 9 nucleotides matching TRBD1. Trimming removed 7 bases from V and 8 bases from J; junction bases left unmatched: 5. CDR1 MDHEN and CDR2 SYDVKM come from the germline V gene. The length of the CDR3 is 13 residues. The CDR3 DNA reads as TGTGCCAGCATGGGACAGGGAAGGGAAAAACTGTTTTTT. Its protein product is CASMGQGREKLFF.

The J gene is TRBJ1-4, the V gene TRBV7-8, with D tentatively TRBD1 (6 bases). This CDR3 contains 14 residues. With 5 bases removed from V and 1 base from J, the gap between germline ends came to 8 bases. Germline CDR1 and CDR2: SGHVS and FQNEAQ. The CDR3 spells CASSLQGTNEKLFF. The CDR3 DNA is TGTGCCAGCAGCCTACAGGGAACTAATGAAAAACTGTTTTTT.

The V gene is TRBV5-1, the J gene TRBJ2-7, with 7 nucleotides matching TRBD1. The CDR3 loop spans 14 amino acids. CDR1 is SGHRS, CDR2 YFSETQ, per germline. The ends lost 3 bases at V and 5 bases at J; junction bases unmatched: 8. CDR3 bases: TGCGCCAGCAGCTCCGGGACAGTGAGGGACGAGCAGTACTTC. Translation: CASSSGTVRDEQYF.

The rearrangement uses TRBV7-2 and TRBJ2-5; no firm D call. CDR3 size: 14 residues. Germline loops: CDR1 SGHTA, CDR2 FQGNSA. Trimming took 2 bases from V and 1 from J, leaving 8 bases between them. CDR3 loop: CASSLSGFQETQYF. The DNA for the CDR3 is TGTGCCAGCAGCTTAAGTGGGTTCCAAGAGACCCAGTACTTC.

The V and J genes are TRBV7-2 and TRBJ1-1; D unclear. In germline, CDR1 is SGHTA, CDR2 FQGNSA. The CDR3 totals 16 residues. V was cut by 3 bases and J by 2 bases, with 16 bases left in between. CDR3 nucleotide sequence: TGTGCCAGCAGCTTGCAAGCCCTGAACTTTAACACTGAAGCTTTCTTT. This codes for CASSLQALNFNTEAFF.

The chain has TRBV5-1 and TRBJ2-5; 10 nucleotides agree with TRBD1. The CDR3 loop spans 16 amino acids. J lost 4 bases, V lost 0 bases, and 6 bases had no gene match. Germline assignment: CDR1 SGHRS and CDR2 YFSETQ. This CDR3 reads CASSLGGTGAGETQYF. For the CDR3, the DNA is TGCGCCAGCAGCTTGGGTGGGACAGGGGCAGGAGAGACCCAGTACTTC.

This clone was recorded a few times. The chain uses TRBV30 and TRBJ1-2; D is ambiguous. CDR3 length: 13 amino acids. Germline loops: CDR1 GTSNPN, CDR2 SVGIG (reference sequence). Trimming shortened V by 1 base and J by 0 bases, and 6 bases separated the two germline ends. The chain's CDR3 is CAWSAVPNYGYTF. The DNA for the CDR3 is TGTGCCTGGAGTGCGGTTCCTAACTATGGCTACACCTTC.

V gene TRBV29-1 combines with J gene TRBJ2-1, with TRBD2 identical over 8 bases. The germline V gene has CDR1 SQVTM and CDR2 ANQGSEA. CDR3 length equals 14 residues. After removal of 5 bases from V and 4 bases from J, the junction contained 7 bases not matched to a gene. CDR3 in DNA: TGCAGCGTTTTCGGGACTAGTGCTTACAATGAGCAGTTCTTC. It codes for CSVFGTSAYNEQFF.

The chain joins TRBV7-9 to TRBJ1-1; D remains unclear. This CDR3 contains 13 residues. Trimming took off 1 base at V and 11 bases at J, with 14 bases between the two ends. Germline CDR1 SEHNR, CDR2 FQNEAQ (reference sequence). CDR3 DNA: TGTGCCAGCAGCTTAGAGGGAAGGGTTCGGGCTTTCTTT. Protein sequence: CASSLEGRVRAFF. The full variable domain, with the rest looked up from reference TRBV7-9 and TRBJ1-1, is DTGVSQNPRHKITKRGQNVTFRCDPISEHNRLYWYRQTLGQGPEFLTYFQNEAQLEKSRLLSDRFSAERPKGSFSTLEIQRTEQGDSAMYLCASSLEGRVRAFFGQGTRLTVV.

The V and J genes are TRBV7-2 and TRBJ1-1, with D possibly matching TRBD1 (5 bases). The germline CDR1 and CDR2 sequences are SGHTA and FQGNSA. The CDR3 consists of 13 residues. Trimming took off 5 bases at V and 6 bases at J, with 13 bases between the two ends. CDR3 bases: TGTGCCAGCAGCACTGACAGCGGCGCTGAAGCTTTCTTT. Encoded protein: CASSTDSGAEAFF.